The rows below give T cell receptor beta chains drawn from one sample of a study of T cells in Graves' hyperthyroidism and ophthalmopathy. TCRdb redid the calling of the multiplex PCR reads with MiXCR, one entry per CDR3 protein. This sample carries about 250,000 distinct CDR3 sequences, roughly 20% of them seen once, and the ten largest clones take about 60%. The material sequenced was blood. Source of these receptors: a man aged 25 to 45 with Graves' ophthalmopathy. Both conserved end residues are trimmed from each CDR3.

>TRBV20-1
SARLGEIPDTQY
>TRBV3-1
ASSQDRGREVPEQY
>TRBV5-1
ASSLYSEQY
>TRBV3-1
ASSLYNRFTEAF
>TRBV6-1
AGGITDTQY
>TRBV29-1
SVDDLSLHGGPLNNEQF
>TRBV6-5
ASSYSLTSGRDNEQF
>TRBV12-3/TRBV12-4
ASRTGPYTDTQY
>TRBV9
ASSAPDPTDTQY
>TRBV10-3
ASSSKVRWSLNTEAF
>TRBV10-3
AITPGTATDTQY
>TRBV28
ASSFPFQGQPQH
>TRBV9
ASSVELGGNGQF
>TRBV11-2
ASSPGQGAREQY
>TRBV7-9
ASSSGLVRRYEQF
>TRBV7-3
ASSLMVPGLAGGEQF
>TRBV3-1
ASSQDVTAKASAF
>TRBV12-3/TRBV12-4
ASSFKQGIGSYNERF
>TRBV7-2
ASSLALVDTQY
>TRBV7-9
ASSMTGNNSPLH
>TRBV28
ASGGDSGITGELF
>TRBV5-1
ASSFGTSGGSSYEQY
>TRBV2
ASSEDREYEAQY
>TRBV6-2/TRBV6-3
ASILGGAGANVLT
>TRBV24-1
ATSDPWNTEAF
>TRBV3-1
ASTSGSPGYNEQF
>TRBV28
ASSLWGGEQPQH
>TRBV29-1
SVEGQGSDEQY
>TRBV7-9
ASSLGEGYGYT
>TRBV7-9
ASSPVPHEQY
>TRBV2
ASSRRAEAF
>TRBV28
ASSGGWSSYDSPLH
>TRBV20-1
SARGGQGVNEQF
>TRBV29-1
SASRAGSGETQY
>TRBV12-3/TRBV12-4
ASSLRASGNTIY
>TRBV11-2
ASSLVGRARTEAF
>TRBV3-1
ASSRGTTIYNEQF
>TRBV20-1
SARPIAGAYNEQF
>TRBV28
ASSFRAMADYT
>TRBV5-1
ASSGLGNTGELF
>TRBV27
ASSQTASYGYT
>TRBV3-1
ASSHDRTGRTDTQY
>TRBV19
ASTSRQGSNYGYT
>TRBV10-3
AIRKSGSKNSPLH
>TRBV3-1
ASTHRQGNGYT
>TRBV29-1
SVEEEDRGYQETQY
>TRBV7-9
ASSQPDRKAEAF
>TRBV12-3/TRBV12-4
ASSLRGGGGQPQH
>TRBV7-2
ASSRGQGAPPGF
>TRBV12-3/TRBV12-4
ASSLLANPPGEQY
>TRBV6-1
ASSIPRVGANVLT
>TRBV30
AWSATGRAEQY
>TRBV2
ASSDWGVEQY
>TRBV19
ASSHRTERNTIY
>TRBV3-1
ASSRRVQETQY
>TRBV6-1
ASSMDRHYGYT
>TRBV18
ASSPVGDTQY